The clone carrying this TCR beta chain was counted only a few times. A second PCR, run for 7 to 11 cycles, used a sample-barcoded 5' primer plus a J-beta primer mix. MiXCR was run by TCRdb on the 5' RACE reads, yielding one entry per CDR3 protein. Found here are roughly 1,000,000 distinct CDR3 sequences, under 30% of them singletons; the top ten hold around 0.75%. This entry comes from a study of blood T cells in healthy people across ages. The germline gives CDR1 DFQATT, CDR2 SNEGSKA (reference sequence). After removal of 3 bases from V and 4 bases from J, the junction contained 6 bases not matched to a gene. The CDR3 totals 14 residues. These data were also filed under a second study, of T cells of mothers and their children.

This rearrangement joins TRBV20-1 to TRBJ2-1, with TRBD2 matching 7 bases. The sequence came from a girl between 2 and 10 years old in good health. The sequenced sample was blood. CDR3 region: CSASPPSGYNEQFF. The CDR3 nucleotides are TGCAGTGCTAGTCCGCCTAGCGGATACAATGAGCAGTTCTTC.